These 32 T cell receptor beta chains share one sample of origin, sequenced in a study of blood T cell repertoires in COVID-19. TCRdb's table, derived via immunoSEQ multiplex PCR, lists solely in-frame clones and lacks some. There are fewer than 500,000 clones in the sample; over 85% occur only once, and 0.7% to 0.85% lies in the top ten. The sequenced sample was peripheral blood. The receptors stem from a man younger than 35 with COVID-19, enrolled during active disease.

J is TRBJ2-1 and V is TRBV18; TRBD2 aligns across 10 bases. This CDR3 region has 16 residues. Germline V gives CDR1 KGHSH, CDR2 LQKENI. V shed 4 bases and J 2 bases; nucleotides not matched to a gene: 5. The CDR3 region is CASSLVGLAAYNEQFF. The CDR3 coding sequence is TGTGCCAGCTCACTAGTCGGACTAGCGGCCTACAATGAGCAGTTCTTC.

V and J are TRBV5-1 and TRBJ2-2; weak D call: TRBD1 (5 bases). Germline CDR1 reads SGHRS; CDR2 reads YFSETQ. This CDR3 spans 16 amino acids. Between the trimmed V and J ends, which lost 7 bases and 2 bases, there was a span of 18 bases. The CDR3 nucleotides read TGCGCCAGCGATCCTCTAGGGGCAGAAAACACCGGGGAGCTGTTTTTT. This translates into CASDPLGAENTGELFF.

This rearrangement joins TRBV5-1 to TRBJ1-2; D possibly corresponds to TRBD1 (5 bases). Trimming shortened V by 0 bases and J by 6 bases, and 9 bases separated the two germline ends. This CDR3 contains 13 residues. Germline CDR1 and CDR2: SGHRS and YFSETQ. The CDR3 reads CASSLEAGNGYTF. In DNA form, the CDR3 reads TGCGCCAGCAGCTTGGAGGCAGGGAATGGCTACACCTTC. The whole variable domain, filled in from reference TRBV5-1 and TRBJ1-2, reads KAGVTQTPRYLIKTRGQQVTLSCSPISGHRSVSWYQQTPGQGLQFLFEYFSETQRNKGNFPGRFSGRQFSNSRSEMNVSTLELGDSALYLCASSLEAGNGYTFGSGTRLTVV.

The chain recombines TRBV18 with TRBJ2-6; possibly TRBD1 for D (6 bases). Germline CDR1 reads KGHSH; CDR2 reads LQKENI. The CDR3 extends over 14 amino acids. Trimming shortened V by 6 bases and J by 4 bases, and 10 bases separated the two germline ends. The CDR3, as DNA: TGTGCCAGCTCTCAGGGGCTAGGGGCCAACGTCCTGACTTTC. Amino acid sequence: CASSQGLGANVLTF.

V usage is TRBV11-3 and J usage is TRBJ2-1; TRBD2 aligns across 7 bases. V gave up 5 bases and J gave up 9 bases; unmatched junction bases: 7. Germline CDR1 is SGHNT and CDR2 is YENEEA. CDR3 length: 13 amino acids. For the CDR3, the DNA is TGTGCCAGCAGCCCCGGGGAGGGAGCTGAGCAGTTCTTC. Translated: CASSPGEGAEQFF.

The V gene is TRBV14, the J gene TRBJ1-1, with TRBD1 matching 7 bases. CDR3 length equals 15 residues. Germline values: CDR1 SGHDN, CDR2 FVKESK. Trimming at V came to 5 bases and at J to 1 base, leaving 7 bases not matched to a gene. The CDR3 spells CASSWTTGANTEAFF. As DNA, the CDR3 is TGTGCCAGCAGCTGGACAACAGGGGCGAACACTGAAGCTTTCTTT.

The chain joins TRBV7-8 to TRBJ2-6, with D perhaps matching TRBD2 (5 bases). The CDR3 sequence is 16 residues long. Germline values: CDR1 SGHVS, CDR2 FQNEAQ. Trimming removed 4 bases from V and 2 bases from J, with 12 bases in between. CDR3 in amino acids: CASSYPGIPGANVLTF. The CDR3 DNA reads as TGTGCCAGCAGCTACCCCGGGATTCCTGGGGCCAACGTCCTGACTTTC.

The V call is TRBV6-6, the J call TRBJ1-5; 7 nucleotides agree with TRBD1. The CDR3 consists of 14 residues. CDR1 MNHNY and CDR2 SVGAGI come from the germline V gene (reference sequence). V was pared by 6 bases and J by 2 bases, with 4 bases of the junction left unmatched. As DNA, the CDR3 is TGTGCCAGCAGGCTAACAGGGGGCAATCAGCCCCAGCATTTT. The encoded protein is CASRLTGGNQPQHF.

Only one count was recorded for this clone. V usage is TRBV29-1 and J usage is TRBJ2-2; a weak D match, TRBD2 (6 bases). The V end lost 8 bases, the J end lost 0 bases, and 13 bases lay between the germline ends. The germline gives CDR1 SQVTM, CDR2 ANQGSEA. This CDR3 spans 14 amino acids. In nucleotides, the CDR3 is TGCAGCCCCATTAGCGGAGCGAACACCGGGGAGCTGTTTTTT. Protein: CSPISGANTGELFF.

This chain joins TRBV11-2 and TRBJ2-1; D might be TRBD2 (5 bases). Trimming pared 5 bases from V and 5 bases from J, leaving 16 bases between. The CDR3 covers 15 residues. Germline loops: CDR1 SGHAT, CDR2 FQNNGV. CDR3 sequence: CASSPPYSADNEQFF. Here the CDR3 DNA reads TGTGCCAGCAGCCCCCCCTATAGCGCTGACAATGAGCAGTTCTTC.

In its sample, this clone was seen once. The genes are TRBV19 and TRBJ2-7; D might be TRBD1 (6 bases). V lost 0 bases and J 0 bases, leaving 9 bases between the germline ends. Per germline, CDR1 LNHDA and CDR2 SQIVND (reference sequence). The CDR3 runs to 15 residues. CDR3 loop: CASSIDTGSSYEQYF. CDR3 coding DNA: TGTGCCAGTAGTATAGATACAGGGTCCTCCTACGAGCAGTACTTC.

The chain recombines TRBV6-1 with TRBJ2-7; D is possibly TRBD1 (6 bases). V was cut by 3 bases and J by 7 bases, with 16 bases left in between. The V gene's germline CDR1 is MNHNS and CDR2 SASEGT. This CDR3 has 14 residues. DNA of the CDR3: TGTGCCAGCAGTGAGGGGGCCCTCCTGAGAGAGCAGTACTTC. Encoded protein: CASSEGALLREQYF.

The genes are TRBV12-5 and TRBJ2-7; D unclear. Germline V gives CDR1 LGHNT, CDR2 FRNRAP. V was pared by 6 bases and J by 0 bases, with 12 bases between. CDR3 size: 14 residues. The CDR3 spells CASGPVDSSYEQYF. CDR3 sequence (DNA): TGTGCTAGTGGACCCGTCGACTCCTCCTACGAGCAGTACTTC.

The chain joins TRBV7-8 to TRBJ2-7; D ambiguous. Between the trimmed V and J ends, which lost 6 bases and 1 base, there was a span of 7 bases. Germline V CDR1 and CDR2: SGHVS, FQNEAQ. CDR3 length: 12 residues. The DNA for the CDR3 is TGTGCCAGCAGTATACAGTCCTACGAGCAGTACTTC. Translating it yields CASSIQSYEQYF.

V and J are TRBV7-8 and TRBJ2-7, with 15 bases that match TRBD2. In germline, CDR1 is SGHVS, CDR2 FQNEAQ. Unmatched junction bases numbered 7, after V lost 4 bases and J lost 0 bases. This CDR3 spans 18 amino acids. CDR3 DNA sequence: TGTGCCAGCAGCTCCGAGGGACTAGCGGGGGGCCCCTCCTACGAGCAGTACTTC. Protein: CASSSEGLAGGPSYEQYF.

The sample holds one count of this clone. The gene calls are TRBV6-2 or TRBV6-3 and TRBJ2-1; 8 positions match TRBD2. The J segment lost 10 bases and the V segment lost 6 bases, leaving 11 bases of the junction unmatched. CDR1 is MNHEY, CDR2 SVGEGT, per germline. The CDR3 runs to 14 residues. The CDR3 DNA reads TGTGCCAGCAGATACGGGGGGGCACGGAGGGAGCAGTTCTTC. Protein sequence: CASRYGGARREQFF.

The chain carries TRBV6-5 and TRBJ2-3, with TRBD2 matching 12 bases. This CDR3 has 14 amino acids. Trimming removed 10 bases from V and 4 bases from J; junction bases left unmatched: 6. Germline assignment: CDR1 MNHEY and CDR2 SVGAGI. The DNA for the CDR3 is TGTGCCACCAATCTAGCGGGAGGGGCAGATACGCAGTATTTT. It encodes CATNLAGGADTQYF.

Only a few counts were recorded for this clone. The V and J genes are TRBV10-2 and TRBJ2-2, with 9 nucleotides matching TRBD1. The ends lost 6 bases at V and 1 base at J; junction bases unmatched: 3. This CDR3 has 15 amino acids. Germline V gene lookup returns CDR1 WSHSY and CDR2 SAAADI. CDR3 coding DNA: TGCGCCAGCAGACAGGGGGCGGGGAACACCGGGGAGCTGTTTTTT. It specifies CASRQGAGNTGELFF.

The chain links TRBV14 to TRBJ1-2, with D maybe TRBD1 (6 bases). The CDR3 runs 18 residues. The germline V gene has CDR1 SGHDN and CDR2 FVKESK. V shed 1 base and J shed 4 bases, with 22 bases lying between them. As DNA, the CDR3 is TGTGCCAGCAGCCAAGGGACAGCCCTTCTCTACGACTCCTATGGCTACACCTTC. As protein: CASSQGTALLYDSYGYTF.

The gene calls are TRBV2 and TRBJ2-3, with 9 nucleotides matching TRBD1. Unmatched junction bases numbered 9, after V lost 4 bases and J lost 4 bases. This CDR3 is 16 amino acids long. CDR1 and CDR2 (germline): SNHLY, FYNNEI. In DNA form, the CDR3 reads TGTGCCAGCAGTGTAACCGGGACAGGGTGGGCAGATACGCAGTATTTT. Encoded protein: CASSVTGTGWADTQYF. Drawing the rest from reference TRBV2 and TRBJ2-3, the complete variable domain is EPEVTQTPSHQVTQMGQEVILRCVPISNHLYFYWYRQILGQKVEFLVSFYNNEISEKSEIFDDQFSVERPDGSNFTLKIRSTKLEDSAMYFCASSVTGTGWADTQYFGPGTRLTVL.

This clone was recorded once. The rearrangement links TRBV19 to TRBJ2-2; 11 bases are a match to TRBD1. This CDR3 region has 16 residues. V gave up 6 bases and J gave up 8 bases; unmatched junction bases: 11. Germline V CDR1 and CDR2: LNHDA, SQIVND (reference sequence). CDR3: CASSTGQGATAGELFF. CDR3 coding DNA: TGTGCCAGTAGCACCGGACAGGGGGCTACGGCTGGGGAGCTGTTTTTT.

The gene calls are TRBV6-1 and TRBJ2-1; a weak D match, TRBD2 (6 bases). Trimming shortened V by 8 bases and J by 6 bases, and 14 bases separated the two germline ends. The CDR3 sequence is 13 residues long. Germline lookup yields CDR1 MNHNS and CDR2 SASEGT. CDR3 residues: CASLNGGTNEQFF. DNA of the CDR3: TGTGCCAGCTTGAACGGGGGAACCAATGAGCAGTTCTTC.

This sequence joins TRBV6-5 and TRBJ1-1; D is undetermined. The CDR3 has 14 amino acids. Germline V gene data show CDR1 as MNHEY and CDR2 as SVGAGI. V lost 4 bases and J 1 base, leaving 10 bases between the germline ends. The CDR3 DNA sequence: TGTGCCAGCAGTTTCAGATACCCGAACACTGAAGCTTTCTTT. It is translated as CASSFRYPNTEAFF.

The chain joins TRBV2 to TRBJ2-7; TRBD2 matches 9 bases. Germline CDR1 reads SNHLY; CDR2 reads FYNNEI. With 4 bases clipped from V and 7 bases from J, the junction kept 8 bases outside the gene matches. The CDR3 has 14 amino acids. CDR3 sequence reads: CASSVRTSEGEQYF. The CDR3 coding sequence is TGTGCCAGCAGTGTTAGGACTAGCGAGGGAGAGCAGTACTTC.

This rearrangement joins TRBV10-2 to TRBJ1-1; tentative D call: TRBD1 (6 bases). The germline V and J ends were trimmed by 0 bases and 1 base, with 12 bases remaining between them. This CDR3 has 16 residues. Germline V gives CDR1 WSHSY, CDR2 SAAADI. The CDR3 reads CASSESTGQPNTEAFF. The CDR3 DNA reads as TGCGCCAGCAGTGAGTCGACAGGACAGCCGAACACTGAAGCTTTCTTT.

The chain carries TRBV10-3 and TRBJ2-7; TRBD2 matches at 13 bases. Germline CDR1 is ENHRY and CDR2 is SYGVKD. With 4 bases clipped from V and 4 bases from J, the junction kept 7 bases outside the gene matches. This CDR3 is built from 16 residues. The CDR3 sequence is CAISAGLAGLNYEQYF. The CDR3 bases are TGTGCCATCAGTGCGGGACTAGCGGGACTTAATTACGAGCAGTACTTC.

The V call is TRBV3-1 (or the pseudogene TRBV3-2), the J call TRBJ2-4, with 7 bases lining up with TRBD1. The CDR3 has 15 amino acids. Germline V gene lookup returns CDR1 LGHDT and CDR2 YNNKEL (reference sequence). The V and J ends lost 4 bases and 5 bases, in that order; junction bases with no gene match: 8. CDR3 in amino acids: CASSPGRDRQNIQYF. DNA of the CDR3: TGTGCCAGCAGCCCAGGTAGGGACAGACAAAACATTCAGTACTTC.

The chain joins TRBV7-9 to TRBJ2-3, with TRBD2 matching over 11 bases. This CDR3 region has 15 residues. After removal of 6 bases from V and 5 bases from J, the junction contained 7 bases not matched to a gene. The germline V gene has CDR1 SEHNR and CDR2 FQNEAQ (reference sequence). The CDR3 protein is CASSIAGGPGDTQYF. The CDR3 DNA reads TGTGCCAGCAGTATAGCGGGAGGGCCTGGAGATACGCAGTATTTT.

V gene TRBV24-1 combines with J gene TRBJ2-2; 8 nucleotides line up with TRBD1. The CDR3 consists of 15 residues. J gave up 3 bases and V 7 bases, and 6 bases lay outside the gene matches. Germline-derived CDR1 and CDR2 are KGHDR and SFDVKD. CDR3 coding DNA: TGTGCCACCAGCAGGGGACAGGTACACACCGGGGAGCTGTTTTTT. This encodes CATSRGQVHTGELFF.

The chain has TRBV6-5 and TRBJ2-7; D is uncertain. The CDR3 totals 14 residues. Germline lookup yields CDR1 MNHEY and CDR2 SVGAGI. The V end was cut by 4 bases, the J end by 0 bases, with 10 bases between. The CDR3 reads CASSSRQSSYEQYF. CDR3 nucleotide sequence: TGTGCCAGCAGTTCCAGACAAAGCTCCTACGAGCAGTACTTC.

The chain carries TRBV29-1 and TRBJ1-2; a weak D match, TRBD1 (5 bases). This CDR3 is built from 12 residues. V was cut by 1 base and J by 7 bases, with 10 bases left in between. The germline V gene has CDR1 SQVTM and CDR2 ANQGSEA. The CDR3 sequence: CSVEGGASGYTF. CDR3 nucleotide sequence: TGCAGCGTTGAAGGGGGCGCGAGTGGCTACACCTTC.

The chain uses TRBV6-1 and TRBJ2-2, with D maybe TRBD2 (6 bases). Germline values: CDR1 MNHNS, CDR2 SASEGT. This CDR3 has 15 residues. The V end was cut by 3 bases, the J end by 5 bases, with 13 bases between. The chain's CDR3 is CASSEWQGGTGELFF. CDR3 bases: TGTGCCAGCAGTGAGTGGCAGGGAGGAACCGGGGAGCTGTTTTTT.